This T cell receptor (beta chain) was sequenced for a study of cytomegalovirus exposure and HLA in healthy donors. The trim removed 4 bases at V and 8 bases at J, leaving 6 bases unmatched. The CDR3 length is 14 residues. The germline V gene has CDR1 SGHRS and CDR2 YFSETQ. Vbeta (60) and Jbeta (13) primers were used in the PCR. The method was immunoSEQ multiplex PCR; TCRdb's version includes in-frame clones alone and lacks a portion of them. The sample lists roughly 190,000 clones; around 85% were seen once. This clone was seen a few times. The rearrangement joins TRBV5-1 to TRBJ2-3; 11 bases are shared with TRBD2. Sequenced material: PBMCs. This TCR was sampled from a man aged 45-65 years in good health and CMV-seronegative. The CDR3 here is CASSRGLAVGTQYF. In DNA, the CDR3 is TGCGCCAGCAGCCGGGGACTAGCGGTGGGTACGCAGTATTTT. Looking up the rest from reference TRBV5-1 and TRBJ2-3 gives the full variable domain: KAGVTQTPRYLIKTRGQQVTLSCSPISGHRSVSWYQQTPGQGLQFLFEYFSETQRNKGNFPGRFSGRQFSNSRSEMNVSTLELGDSALYLCASSRGLAVGTQYFGPGTRLTVL.